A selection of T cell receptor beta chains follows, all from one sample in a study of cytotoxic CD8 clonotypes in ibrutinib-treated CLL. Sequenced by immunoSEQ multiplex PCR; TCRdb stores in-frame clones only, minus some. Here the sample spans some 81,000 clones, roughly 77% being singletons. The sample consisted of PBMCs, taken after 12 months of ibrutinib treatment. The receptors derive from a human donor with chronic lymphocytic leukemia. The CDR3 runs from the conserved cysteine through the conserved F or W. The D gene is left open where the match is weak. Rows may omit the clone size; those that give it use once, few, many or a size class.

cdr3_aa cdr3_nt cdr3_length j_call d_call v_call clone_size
CASSQERGHNSPLHF TGCGCCAGCAGCCAAGAGCGGGGACATAATTCACCCCTCCACTTT 15 TRBJ1-6 . TRBV4-3 medium-sized
CASSPMSRDNQPQHF TGTGCCAGCAGTCCAATGTCCCGGGACAATCAGCCCCAGCATTTT 15 TRBJ1-5 . TRBV6-1 .
CASSVRGLPLHNEQFF TGTGCCAGCAGTGTACGGGGACTACCATTGCACAATGAGCAGTTCTTC 16 TRBJ2-1 TRBD2 TRBV6-1 .
CASSYSGDKEFF TGTGCCAGCAGTTACTCGGGGGACAAGGAGTTCTTC 12 TRBJ2-1 . TRBV6-6 .
CASSWGPSSYEQYF TGTGCCAGCAGCTGGGGACCGAGCTCCTACGAGCAGTACTTC 14 TRBJ2-7 . TRBV5-6 .
CASSEARGANVLTF TGTGCCAGCAGTGAAGCGCGGGGGGCCAACGTCCTGACTTTC 14 TRBJ2-6 . TRBV2 .
CASSPGAPWYEQYF TGTGCCAGCTCACCAGGGGCCCCGTGGTACGAGCAGTACTTC 14 TRBJ2-7 . TRBV18 .
CASSLVDRDNQPQHF TGTGCCAGCAGTTTAGTGGACAGGGACAATCAGCCCCAGCATTTT 15 TRBJ1-5 TRBD1 TRBV28 .
CASSLAGTFGRDTQYF TGCGCCAGCAGCTTGGCCGGGACATTCGGTCGAGATACGCAGTATTTT 16 TRBJ2-3 . TRBV5-1 .
CASSPGGGYTF TGTGCCAGCAGCCCAGGGGGTGGCTACACCTTC 11 TRBJ1-2 TRBD1 TRBV6-5 .
CASSEGYSGNTIYF TGTGCCAGCAGTGAAGGATACTCTGGAAACACCATATATTTT 14 TRBJ1-3 . TRBV6-5 .
CASSLAGGLTDTQYF TGTGCCAGCAGTTTAGCGGGGGGGCTGACAGATACGCAGTATTTT 15 TRBJ2-3 TRBD2 TRBV28 .
CASSLGGPAYEQYF TGTGCCAGCAGTTTAGGGGGTCCGGCCTACGAGCAGTACTTC 14 TRBJ2-7 . TRBV27 once
CASSLGAGKETQYF TGCGCCAGCAGCTTGGGGGCGGGGAAAGAGACCCAGTACTTC 14 TRBJ2-5 . TRBV5-1 .
CASRGWGNQPQHF TGTGCCAGCAGGGGGTGGGGCAATCAGCCCCAGCATTTT 13 TRBJ1-5 . TRBV6-5 .
CSVEGGGSYNEQFF TGCAGCGTTGAAGGTGGGGGGTCCTACAATGAGCAGTTCTTC 14 TRBJ2-1 . TRBV29-1 .
CASSYRQRYEQYF TGTGCCAGCAGTTACAGGCAGCGCTACGAGCAGTACTTC 13 TRBJ2-7 . TRBV6-5 .
CASSRGTVSSYEQYF TGTGCCAGCAGCCGTGGGACAGTAAGCTCCTACGAGCAGTACTTC 15 TRBJ2-7 TRBD1 TRBV5-4 .
CASSPRAGSGRPQETQYF TGTGCCAGCAGCCCCCGGGCGGGATCGGGGAGGCCCCAAGAGACCCAGTACTTC 18 TRBJ2-5 . TRBV9 once
CASSPRGENTGELFF TGTGCCAGCAGTCCACGAGGCGAGAACACCGGGGAGCTGTTTTTT 15 TRBJ2-2 . TRBV28 once
CAWSVGNLNTEAFF TGTGCCTGGAGTGTCGGAAACCTGAACACTGAAGCTTTCTTT 14 TRBJ1-1 . TRBV30 .
CASSPSSYEQYF TGCGCCAGCAGCCCAAGCTCCTACGAGCAGTACTTC 12 TRBJ2-7 . TRBV5-1 .
CASSPPAQGWEKLFF TGTGCCAGCAGCCCACCCGCTCAGGGATGGGAAAAACTGTTTTTT 15 TRBJ1-4 . TRBV4-2 .
CATQPGQITNYGYTF TGTGCCACCCAACCGGGACAGATTACTAACTATGGCTACACCTTC 15 TRBJ1-2 TRBD1 TRBV10-3 .
CAWSRKDGSNQPQHF TGTGCCTGGAGCCGGAAGGACGGTAGCAATCAGCCCCAGCATTTT 15 TRBJ1-5 . TRBV30 .
CASTYVGGDTEAFF TGTGCCAGCACCTACGTTGGCGGAGACACTGAAGCTTTCTTT 14 TRBJ1-1 . TRBV6-5 .
CASRVQGEGDTQYF TGTGCCAGCAGGGTCCAAGGGGAGGGGGATACGCAGTATTTT 14 TRBJ2-3 TRBD2 TRBV6-6 .
CASSLRDASQETQYF TGTGCCAGCAGCTTAAGGGACGCGAGCCAAGAGACCCAGTACTTC 15 TRBJ2-5 . TRBV7-3 .
CASSIRGRGHEKLFF TGTGCCAGTAGTATTCGGGGCAGGGGGCATGAAAAACTGTTTTTT 15 TRBJ1-4 TRBD1 TRBV19 .
CASGGVLGNTIYF TGTGCCAGCGGAGGGGTGCTCGGAAACACCATATATTTT 13 TRBJ1-3 . TRBV6-5 .
CASSQKTVGTSGTNEQFF TGCGCCAGCAGCCAAAAAACCGTAGGGACTAGCGGGACGAATGAGCAGTTCTTC 18 TRBJ2-1 TRBD2 TRBV4-3 once
CASTFGGADTQYF TGTGCCAGCACCTTCGGGGGGGCAGATACGCAGTATTTT 13 TRBJ2-3 TRBD2 TRBV7-9 .
CASSVGSSGVNEQFF TGTGCCAGCAGCGTAGGGTCTAGCGGGGTTAATGAGCAGTTCTTC 15 TRBJ2-1 TRBD2 TRBV9 .
CASSPRWDTEAFF TGTGCCAGCTCGCCCAGGTGGGACACTGAAGCTTTCTTT 13 TRBJ1-1 . TRBV18 once
CATPGPRGSPLHF TGTGCCACCCCGGGGCCCCGGGGTTCACCCCTCCACTTT 13 TRBJ1-6 . TRBV7-9 .
CASSLAGGVTGELFF TGTGCCAGCAGCTTGGCAGGGGGTGTCACCGGGGAGCTGTTTTTT 15 TRBJ2-2 TRBD1 TRBV11-2 once
CASSDPLAGSPYEQYF TGTGCCAGCAGTGACCCACTAGCGGGGTCACCCTACGAGCAGTACTTC 16 TRBJ2-7 TRBD2 TRBV6-4 .
CASSSSYEQYF TGTGCCAGCTCCAGCTCCTACGAGCAGTACTTC 11 TRBJ2-7 . TRBV18 few
CASSYSIRPEKLFF TGTGCCAGCAGTTACTCGATCCGGCCTGAAAAACTGTTTTTT 14 TRBJ1-4 . TRBV6-5 .
CASSILPGLATNTGELFF TGTGCCAGTAGTATCCTACCGGGACTAGCGACAAACACCGGGGAGCTGTTTTTT 18 TRBJ2-2 TRBD2 TRBV19 .
CASTTGSYEQYF TGTGCCAGCACCACGGGGAGCTACGAGCAGTACTTC 12 TRBJ2-7 . TRBV13 .